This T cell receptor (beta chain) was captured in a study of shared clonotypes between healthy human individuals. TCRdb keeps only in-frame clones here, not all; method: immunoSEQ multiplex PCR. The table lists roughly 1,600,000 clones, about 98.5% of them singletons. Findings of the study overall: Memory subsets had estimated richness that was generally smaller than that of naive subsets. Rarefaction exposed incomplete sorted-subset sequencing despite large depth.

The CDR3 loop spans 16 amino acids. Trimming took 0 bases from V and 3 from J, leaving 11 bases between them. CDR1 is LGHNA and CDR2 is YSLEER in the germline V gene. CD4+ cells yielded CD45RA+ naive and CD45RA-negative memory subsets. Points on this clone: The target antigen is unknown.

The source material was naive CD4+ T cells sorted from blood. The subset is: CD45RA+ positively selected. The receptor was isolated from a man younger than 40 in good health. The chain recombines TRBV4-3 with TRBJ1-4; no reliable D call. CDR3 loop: CASSQDRGLPNEKLFF. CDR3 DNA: TGCGCCAGCAGCCAAGATCGAGGATTACCTAATGAAAAACTGTTTTTT.